This record looks at one T cell receptor beta chain sequence and its context. Germline assignment: CDR1 LNHDA and CDR2 SQIVND (reference sequence). Between the trimmed V and J ends, which lost 2 bases and 4 bases, there was a span of 12 bases. The CDR3 totals 15 residues. This entry belongs to a study of blood T cell repertoires in COVID-19. Sequenced by immunoSEQ multiplex PCR; TCRdb stores in-frame clones only, minus some. The sample has approximately 170,000 clones, more than 75% seen once. The rearrangement joins TRBV19 to TRBJ1-3; tentative D call: TRBD1 (5 bases). What was sequenced was peripheral blood. This TCR derives from a man aged 45-65 years who had recovered from COVID-19. The CDR3 spells CASSISGTAGNTIYF. CDR3 sequence (DNA): TGTGCCAGTAGTATAAGTGGGACTGCGGGAAACACCATATATTTT.